The rows below give T cell receptor beta chains drawn from one sample of a study of cytomegalovirus exposure and HLA in healthy donors. The data were produced by immunoSEQ multiplex PCR, yet TCRdb's version contains in-frame clones alone and is incomplete. The repertoire includes under 200,000 clones, about 90% of them detected once, and 3% sits in the top ten. Sequencing used PBMCs. All receptors come from a woman between 18 and 29 years old in good health and CMV-seropositive. The CDR3 runs from the conserved cysteine through the conserved F or W. A D gene is named only where the DNA matches it firmly.

>TRBV12-5|TRBD1|TRBJ2-1
TGTGCTAGTGGTTCCCCGGGACAGGTAGGCAATGAGCAGTTCTTC
CASGSPGQVGNEQFF
>TRBV6-1|TRBD2|TRBJ2-5
TGTGCCAGCAGAAGACTAGCGGGGGGGCAGGAGACCCAGTACTTC
CASRRLAGGQETQYF
>TRBV9|TRBD1|TRBJ2-1
TGTGCCAGCAGCGTAGCTGTGGGACAGTATGAGCAGTTCTTC
CASSVAVGQYEQFF
>TRBV6-1|TRBD1|TRBJ1-1
TGTGCCAGCAGTGACCGGACAGGTGGGAACACTGAAGCTTTCTTT
CASSDRTGGNTEAFF
>TRBV7-9|NA|TRBJ2-3
TGTGCCAGCCTAGGGGCGGATCCTAATGGGGTACAAGATACGCAGTATTTT
CASLGADPNGVQDTQYF
>TRBV28|TRBD2|TRBJ2-3
TGTGCCAGCAGCTCTCACGGCGTCTTAGCGGGGGGGAGCACAGATACGCAGTATTTT
CASSSHGVLAGGSTDTQYF
>TRBV7-6|TRBD2|TRBJ2-5
TGTGCCAGCAGCTTAGTCAAGCGGGAGGGTGGGGAGACCCAGTACTTC
CASSLVKREGGETQYF
>TRBV5-1|TRBD2|TRBJ2-1
TGCGCCAGCAGCTTGGCCAGCGGGGGGTCCTCCTACAATGAGCAGTTCTTC
CASSLASGGSSYNEQFF
>TRBV27|TRBD1|TRBJ2-6
TGTGCCAGCAAATCCGACACCCTGCCGGGACAGATGCGCTCTGGGGCCAACGTCCTGACTTTC
CASKSDTLPGQMRSGANVLTF
>TRBV30|TRBD1|TRBJ1-5
TGTGCCTGGACAGGGGGCGGGAATCAGCCCCAGCATTTT
CAWTGGGNQPQHF
>TRBV28|TRBD1|TRBJ2-1
TGTGCCAGCAGTCGGGACAGGGGGAGCGATGAGCAGTTCTTC
CASSRDRGSDEQFF
>TRBV5-6|NA|TRBJ1-2
TGTGCCAGCAGCTTGGTTGGCACCGACTATGGCTACACCTTC
CASSLVGTDYGYTF
>TRBV5-1|TRBD1|TRBJ1-2
TGCGCCAGCAGCCCCCGACAGGGGGCGAGTGGCTACACCTTC
CASSPRQGASGYTF
>TRBV6-6|TRBD1|TRBJ2-2
TGTGCCAGCACCTTCCAGGGGGTTAACACCGGGGAGCTGTTTTTT
CASTFQGVNTGELFF
>TRBV30|NA|TRBJ1-4
TGTGCCTGCGACAGGAATAATGAAAAACTGTTTTTT
CACDRNNEKLFF
>TRBV7-8|TRBD1|TRBJ2-5
TGTGCCAGCAGCCCAAGGACAGGGGGCGCGGTTCGAGAGACCCAGTACTTC
CASSPRTGGAVRETQYF
>TRBV7-2|TRBD2|TRBJ2-3
TGTGCCAGCAGCCCCGGGACTAGCGGGGGGCCTCGGGATTTT
CASSPGTSGGPRDF